Sequencing of this T cell receptor (beta chain) was carried out in a study of blood T cell repertoires in COVID-19. Study as a whole: Acute-phase and convalescent COVID-19 samples originated in the United States, Italy and Spain. From T cells, B-cell-depleted T cells, or PBMCs came the material, which was cDNA or gDNA.

Germline trimming cut 3 bases from V and 3 bases from J; bases unmatched to any gene: 10. This CDR3 is built from 18 residues. Germline V CDR1 and CDR2: SGHVS, FQNEAQ. Seattle-derived patients entered the study during active infection and were followed longitudinally. In its sample, this clone was seen once. Authors' processing steps: Amplification of reference gene primers was used by the study to estimate nucleated cell counts. Method: immunoSEQ multiplex PCR; TCRdb's copy keeps in-frame clones and lacks some. V, J and clone size derive from that table, while D and trimming were established from the DNA sequence. The sample lists approximately 300,000 clones; over 80% were seen once.

Sequences were obtained from peripheral blood. The receptor was derived from a woman in her fifties or sixties with COVID-19, enrolled during active disease. The V gene is TRBV7-8, the J gene TRBJ2-1, with 11 bases matching TRBD2. The CDR3 protein is CASSLYGTSGALYNEQFF. Written as DNA, the CDR3 is TGTGCCAGCAGCTTGTACGGGACTAGCGGCGCCCTCTACAATGAGCAGTTCTTC.